What follows are 24 T cell receptor beta chains derived from one specimen sequenced in a study of blood T cell repertoires in COVID-19. Produced via immunoSEQ multiplex PCR; TCRdb's table is partial and in-frame only. The sample carries a few hundred thousand clones, around 87% recorded once. The specimen sequenced was peripheral blood. Receptor source: a woman aged 55-69 years with COVID-19, enrolled during active disease.

Here the CDR3 reads CASRGGGSYNEQFF. The CDR3 DNA is TGTGCCAGCAGGGGAGGGGGCTCCTACAATGAGCAGTTCTTC. J is TRBJ2-1 and V is TRBV7-8; the D gene is possibly TRBD2 (7 bases). This CDR3 spans 14 amino acids. Germline CDR1 and CDR2: SGHVS and FQNEAQ. Trimming left V 6 bases short and J 0 bases short, with 9 bases between. The full variable domain, its missing parts supplied by reference TRBV7-8 and TRBJ2-1, is GAGVSQSPRYKVAKRGQDVALRCDPISGHVSLFWYQQALGQGPEFLTYFQNEAQLDKSGLPSDRFFAERPEGSVSTLKIQRTQQEDSAVYLCASRGGGSYNEQFFGPGTRLTVL.

The chain couples TRBV21-1 to TRBJ2-1; the table's D call of TRBD2 was not tested on the DNA. TRBV21-1 constitutes a pseudogene. The CDR3 contains 15 residues. The CDR3 loop reads CASSPSLSSVEEQFF. CDR3 DNA: TGTGCCAGCAGCCCTTCCCTTTCCAGCGTGGAGGAGCAGTTCTTC.

J is TRBJ1-3 and V is TRBV7-8; D is undetermined. Trimming pared 0 bases from V and 0 bases from J, leaving 9 bases between. The CDR3 has 16 residues. Germline CDR1 SGHVS, CDR2 FQNEAQ. CDR3 region: CASSLAPRFSGNTIYF. The CDR3 DNA reads as TGTGCCAGCAGCTTAGCTCCACGGTTCTCTGGAAACACCATATATTTT.

This chain joins TRBV21-1 and TRBJ1-5; the table's TRBD1 call for D was not verified on the DNA. TRBV21-1 is a pseudogene segment. This CDR3 is built from 22 residues. The CDR3 here is CASSKAQFRRAGTADSNQPQHF. The CDR3 DNA sequence: TGTGCCAGCAGCAAAGCGCAGTTTCGGAGAGCCGGGACAGCCGATAGCAATCAGCCCCAGCATTTT.

This chain uses TRBV7-2 with TRBJ2-2; D unresolved. Germline V gene lookup returns CDR1 SGHTA and CDR2 FQGNSA. V lost 5 bases to trimming and J lost 7 bases, with 17 bases between them. The CDR3 has 15 residues. CDR3 DNA: TGTGCCAGCAGCCCTACGGTAGTAGAGGACGGGGAGCTGTTTTTT. Protein product: CASSPTVVEDGELFF.

The CDR3 is CASSLPTSGSEQYF. In nucleotides, the CDR3 is TGTGCCAGCTCACTTCCGACTAGCGGGAGCGAGCAGTACTTC. The chain employs TRBV18 and TRBJ2-7; 12 bases match TRBD2. The ends lost 4 bases at V and 6 bases at J; junction bases unmatched: 4. CDR3 length: 14 residues. From germline, CDR1 is KGHSH and CDR2 LQKENI. The variable domain in full, completed from reference TRBV18 and TRBJ2-7, reads NAGVMQNPRHLVRRRGQEARLRCSPMKGHSHVYWYRQLPEEGLKFMVYLQKENIIDESGMPKERFSAEFPKEGPSILRIQQVVRGDSAAYFCASSLPTSGSEQYFGPGTRLTVT.

This chain uses TRBV5-8 with TRBJ1-2; tentative D call: TRBD1 (6 bases). The CDR3 extends over 14 amino acids. CDR1 and CDR2 (germline): SGHTS, YDEGEE. The ends were cut back, 4 bases at V and 2 bases at J, with 12 bases in the middle. CDR3 in amino acids: CASSLMGQNYGYTF. CDR3 DNA sequence: TGTGCCAGCAGCCTTATGGGACAAAACTATGGCTACACCTTC.

In its sample, this clone was seen once. The chain employs TRBV6-2 or TRBV6-3 and TRBJ2-1, with D unresolved. Germline values: CDR1 MNHEY, CDR2 SVGEGT. The V end was cut by 5 bases, the J end by 0 bases, with 14 bases between. The CDR3 has 16 residues. The CDR3 loop is CASSTPLMSSYNEQFF. The CDR3 bases are TGTGCCAGCAGTACGCCCCTCATGAGCTCCTACAATGAGCAGTTCTTC.

V and J are TRBV7-3 and TRBJ1-2; 7 positions match TRBD1. V lost 5 bases, J lost 8 bases, and 11 bases stayed unmatched. The CDR3 is made up of 14 amino acids. Germline assignment: CDR1 SGHTA and CDR2 FQGTGA. The CDR3 loop reads CASSQTGEKFGYTF. The CDR3 DNA reads TGTGCCAGCAGCCAAACAGGGGAGAAGTTCGGCTACACCTTC.

Here the CDR3 DNA reads TGCGCCAGCAGCCAAGGGACAGGGGTCTACAATGAGCAGTTCTTC. It yields the protein CASSQGTGVYNEQFF. This rearrangement joins TRBV4-1 to TRBJ2-1, with TRBD1 identical over 9 bases. Germline CDR1 MGHRA, CDR2 YSYEKL. The CDR3 extends over 15 amino acids. J lost 3 bases, V lost 1 base, and 1 base had no gene match.

The chain recombines TRBV9 with TRBJ2-7; 8 bases align to TRBD2. CDR1 is SGDLS, CDR2 YYNGEE, per germline. V lost 4 bases to trimming and J lost 7 bases; unmatched junction nucleotides: 10. This CDR3 has 14 residues. CDR3 in DNA: TGTGCCAGCAGCATCACTAGCGGTTCTGGGGAGCAGTACTTC. Translation: CASSITSGSGEQYF.

The V gene is TRBV5-5, the J gene TRBJ2-1; D possibly corresponds to TRBD1 (5 bases). CDR1 is SGHKS, CDR2 YYEKEE, per germline (reference sequence). V shed 3 bases and J shed 8 bases, with 21 bases lying between them. The CDR3 has 16 residues. The DNA for the CDR3 is TGTGCCAGCAGCTGGGGCGGTAGCTTGTCGGTCCATGAGCAGTTCTTC. This codes for CASSWGGSLSVHEQFF.

The chain carries TRBV30 and TRBJ1-1, with 8 bases aligning to TRBD1. CDR1 and CDR2 (germline): GTSNPN, SVGIG (reference sequence). The V segment lost 5 bases and the J segment 7 bases; nucleotides outside the gene matches: 9. The CDR3 is 13 residues long. CDR3 residues: CAWGQGAVGEAFF. The DNA of the CDR3 is TGTGCCTGGGGCCAGGGGGCGGTGGGTGAAGCTTTCTTT.

The chain employs TRBV6-5 and TRBJ1-3; the D is unclear. There are 12 residues in the CDR3. Looked up from germline, CDR1 is MNHEY and CDR2 is SVGAGI. V gave up 5 bases and J gave up 4 bases, with 6 bases separating them. The CDR3 DNA reads as TGTGCCAGCAGTCCCCGGGGAAACACCATATATTTT. As protein: CASSPRGNTIYF.

The chain employs TRBV5-4 and TRBJ2-4, with TRBD2 identical over 8 bases. Trimming cost V 4 bases and J 6 bases; bases outside gene matches: 6. The CDR3 is 14 amino acids. Germline CDR1 is SGHNT and CDR2 is YYREEE (reference sequence). CDR3 in DNA: TGTGCCAGCAGCCGCCGGGAGGGTAGAAACATTCAGTACTTC. Translation: CASSRREGRNIQYF.

The chain is built from TRBV5-4 and TRBJ2-2, with D maybe TRBD2 (5 bases). Germline values: CDR1 SGHNT, CDR2 YYREEE (reference sequence). Trimming stripped 4 bases from V and 5 bases from J, with 18 bases between. The CDR3 is 16 amino acids. The CDR3 region is CASSLLRETPTGELFF. The CDR3 DNA follows: TGTGCCAGCAGCCTCCTTAGGGAGACTCCGACCGGGGAGCTGTTTTTT.

The rearrangement joins TRBV2 to TRBJ1-2, with a weak D call TRBD1 (6 bases). The CDR3 has 13 residues. The germline V gene has CDR1 SNHLY and CDR2 FYNNEI. V lost 5 bases and J 1 base, leaving 8 bases between the germline ends. The CDR3 region has the DNA TGTGCCAGCAGTAGGGGGTTTAACTATGGCTACACCTTC. This gives the protein CASSRGFNYGYTF.

The chain carries TRBV11-2 and TRBJ2-3; TRBD2 aligns across 8 bases. Germline V gives CDR1 SGHAT, CDR2 FQNNGV. J gave up 4 bases and V 3 bases, and 9 bases lay outside the gene matches. The CDR3 covers 16 residues. The CDR3 region is CASSFPAGALPDTQYF. CDR3 bases: TGTGCCAGCAGCTTTCCAGCGGGAGCCCTCCCAGATACGCAGTATTTT.

V gene TRBV9 combines with J gene TRBJ2-1; 9 bases align to TRBD2. CDR1 and CDR2 (germline): SGDLS, YYNGEE. The CDR3 length is 16 residues. V was clipped by 0 bases and J by 6 bases; unmatched bases: 7. The CDR3 loop reads CASSVGGGRATNEQFF. The CDR3 DNA reads TGTGCCAGCAGCGTAGGGGGCGGGAGGGCCACCAATGAGCAGTTCTTC.

The chain uses TRBV9 and TRBJ1-1; 8 positions match TRBD1. The V segment lost 0 bases and the J segment 1 base; nucleotides outside the gene matches: 5. Germline loops: CDR1 SGDLS, CDR2 YYNGEE. The CDR3 runs to 16 residues. CDR3 sequence (DNA): TGTGCCAGCAGCGTAGCTACCGGGACAGGGAACACTGAAGCTTTCTTT. Protein: CASSVATGTGNTEAFF.

The J gene is TRBJ2-3, the V gene TRBV5-6; 8 nucleotides agree with TRBD1. The CDR3 totals 15 residues. After removal of 5 bases from V and 2 bases from J, the junction contained 7 bases not matched to a gene. Germline assignment: CDR1 SGHDT and CDR2 YYEEEE. The CDR3 reads CASRNRDRFTDTQYF. The CDR3 bases are TGTGCCAGCAGGAATCGGGACAGGTTCACAGATACGCAGTATTTT.

The chain carries TRBV4-3 and TRBJ2-2, with 9 bases identical to TRBD1. This CDR3 spans 16 amino acids. Germline V lookup: CDR1 LGHNA, CDR2 YSLEER. Unmatched junction bases numbered 5, after V lost 3 bases and J lost 3 bases. The CDR3 coding sequence is TGCGCCAGCAGCCAGGGGAACAGGGGGCACACCGGGGAGCTGTTTTTT. Amino acids: CASSQGNRGHTGELFF.

This rearrangement joins TRBV29-1 to TRBJ2-7, with a tentative D call TRBD1 (7 bases). The germline V and J ends were trimmed by 5 bases and 5 bases, with 16 bases remaining between them. Germline V gene lookup returns CDR1 SQVTM and CDR2 ANQGSEA. The CDR3 totals 13 residues. CDR3: CSVRGGTVNEQYF. The CDR3 bases are TGCAGCGTTCGTGGAGGGACAGTCAACGAGCAGTACTTC.

This clone was seen once. The rearrangement joins TRBV11-3 to TRBJ2-1; TRBD2 agrees at 9 bases. Germline V gene lookup returns CDR1 SGHNT and CDR2 YENEEA. Losses at the gene ends were 3 bases for V and 10 bases for J; bases not matched to a gene: 7. The CDR3 covers 14 residues. CDR3 coding DNA: TGTGCCAGCAGCTTTTCTAGCGGGGACTCCGAGCAGTTCTTC. It translates to CASSFSSGDSEQFF.